These T cell receptor beta chains were read from a single sample in a study of spatial heterogeneity in lung cancer. TCRdb re-called the 5' RACE reads through MiXCR, storing one row per CDR3 protein. The data show about 22,000 distinct CDR3 sequences, with about 4.6% seen just once and nearly 7.5% held by the top ten. Sample: PBMCs, taken at surgery. The receptors here all came from a male donor with early-stage non-small cell lung cancer. Both conserved end residues are part of each CDR3. The D gene is left open where the match is weak. Expanded clones are given a class, and other clones once, few, many or no size at all.

d_gene: NA
abundance: many
j_gene: TRBJ1-3
v_gene: TRBV28
CDR3aa: CASSLVDRKLSGNTIYF
CDR3nt: TGTGCCAGCAGTTTAGTTGACAGGAAACTCTCTGGAAACACCATATATTTT

d_gene: TRBD2
abundance: medium-sized
j_gene: TRBJ2-3
v_gene: TRBV7-9
CDR3aa: CASSSSTSGGVGTQYF
CDR3nt: TGTGCCAGCAGCTCCTCGACTAGCGGGGGGGTCGGTACGCAGTATTTT

d_gene: NA
abundance: NA
j_gene: TRBJ1-6
v_gene: TRBV10-3
CDR3aa: CAIRKEGRYNSPLHF
CDR3nt: TGTGCCATCCGGAAGGAGGGACGATATAATTCACCCCTCCACTTT

d_gene: NA
abundance: medium-sized
j_gene: TRBJ2-3
v_gene: TRBV15
CDR3aa: CATSTPGYRTDTQYF
CDR3nt: TGTGCCACCAGCACCCCAGGGTACCGCACAGATACGCAGTATTTT

d_gene: NA
abundance: medium-sized
j_gene: TRBJ2-1
v_gene: TRBV20-1
CDR3aa: CSAREEIPVRPYNEQFF
CDR3nt: TGCAGTGCCCGGGAAGAGATCCCGGTTCGGCCCTACAATGAGCAGTTCTTC

d_gene: TRBD2
abundance: many
j_gene: TRBJ2-1
v_gene: TRBV9
CDR3aa: CASSLTSGRVNEQFF
CDR3nt: TGTGCCAGCAGCCTGACTAGCGGGAGGGTCAATGAGCAGTTCTTC

d_gene: NA
abundance: many
j_gene: TRBJ1-1
v_gene: TRBV9
CDR3aa: CASSLYPGEGMNTEAFF
CDR3nt: TGTGCCAGCAGCCTTTATCCAGGGGAAGGAATGAACACTGAAGCTTTCTTT

d_gene: TRBD1
abundance: medium-sized
j_gene: TRBJ1-1
v_gene: TRBV3-1
CDR3aa: CASSRGQGETEAFF
CDR3nt: TGTGCCAGCAGCCGTGGACAGGGAGAAACTGAAGCTTTCTTT

d_gene: NA
abundance: NA
j_gene: TRBJ2-7
v_gene: TRBV7-3
CDR3aa: CASSRDGIEQYF
CDR3nt: TGTGCCAGCAGTCGGGACGGGATCGAGCAGTACTTC

d_gene: NA
abundance: many
j_gene: TRBJ1-4
v_gene: TRBV12-3/TRBV12-4
CDR3aa: CASSPWATNEKLFF
CDR3nt: TGTGCCAGCTCACCTTGGGCAACTAATGAAAAACTGTTTTTT

d_gene: NA
abundance: NA
j_gene: TRBJ1-1
v_gene: TRBV6-1
CDR3aa: CVSSLGGGKTEAFF
CDR3nt: TGTGTCAGCAGCCTGGGGGGGGGTAAAACTGAAGCTTTCTTT

d_gene: TRBD1
abundance: many
j_gene: TRBJ1-3
v_gene: TRBV6-1
CDR3aa: CASSRDRGIGNTIYF
CDR3nt: TGTGCCAGCAGTCGGGACAGGGGCATAGGAAACACCATATATTTT

d_gene: NA
abundance: many
j_gene: TRBJ2-7
v_gene: TRBV5-1
CDR3aa: CASSLLERSYEQYF
CDR3nt: TGCGCCAGCAGCTTGCTAGAACGATCCTACGAGCAGTACTTC

d_gene: NA
abundance: NA
j_gene: TRBJ1-2
v_gene: TRBV28
CDR3aa: CASSFLMRDGYTF
CDR3nt: TGTGCCAGCAGTTTTTTAATGAGGGATGGCTACACCTTC

d_gene: NA
abundance: few
j_gene: TRBJ2-5
v_gene: TRBV12-3/TRBV12-4
CDR3aa: CASSLGGIGETQYF
CDR3nt: TGTGCCAGCAGTTTAGGGGGGATTGGAGAGACCCAGTACTTC

d_gene: TRBD2
abundance: many
j_gene: TRBJ2-1
v_gene: TRBV18
CDR3aa: CASSPRSGVGLNEQFF
CDR3nt: TGTGCCAGCTCACCTCGTAGCGGGGTGGGGCTCAATGAGCAGTTCTTC

d_gene: TRBD2
abundance: many
j_gene: TRBJ2-7
v_gene: TRBV20-1
CDR3aa: CSARDLAGETYEQYF
CDR3nt: TGCAGTGCTAGAGATCTAGCGGGAGAGACCTACGAGCAGTACTTC

d_gene: TRBD1
abundance: many
j_gene: TRBJ2-4
v_gene: TRBV19
CDR3aa: CASSMEAGGPRGGNIQYF
CDR3nt: TGTGCCAGTAGTATGGAGGCAGGGGGCCCTCGAGGCGGAAACATTCAGTACTTC

d_gene: TRBD2
abundance: medium-sized
j_gene: TRBJ2-1
v_gene: TRBV29-1
CDR3aa: CSVQPGLAAISYNEQFF
CDR3nt: TGCAGCGTTCAGCCGGGACTAGCGGCAATCTCCTACAATGAGCAGTTCTTC

d_gene: TRBD1
abundance: many
j_gene: TRBJ1-4
v_gene: TRBV5-1
CDR3aa: CASRIMTGVFF
CDR3nt: TGCGCCAGCAGGATAATGACAGGGGTGTTTTTT

d_gene: TRBD1
abundance: many
j_gene: TRBJ2-3
v_gene: TRBV20-1
CDR3aa: CSGWARDRGTDTQYF
CDR3nt: TGCAGTGGTTGGGCAAGGGACAGGGGGACAGATACGCAGTATTTT

d_gene: TRBD1
abundance: many
j_gene: TRBJ2-7
v_gene: TRBV2
CDR3aa: CASKSGTGGPEQYF
CDR3nt: TGTGCCAGCAAGTCCGGGACAGGGGGCCCCGAGCAGTACTTC

d_gene: NA
abundance: many
j_gene: TRBJ1-5
v_gene: TRBV20-1
CDR3aa: CSASAGPNRPQHF
CDR3nt: TGCAGTGCTAGCGCGGGACCAAATCGGCCCCAGCATTTT

d_gene: NA
abundance: NA
j_gene: TRBJ1-2
v_gene: TRBV7-2
CDR3aa: CASSFLDRPYGYTF
CDR3nt: TGTGCCAGCAGCTTCCTGGACAGACCATATGGCTACACCTTC

d_gene: TRBD1
abundance: many
j_gene: TRBJ1-1
v_gene: TRBV29-1
CDR3aa: CSVARQGPTEAFF
CDR3nt: TGCAGCGTTGCTAGACAGGGCCCCACTGAAGCTTTCTTT

d_gene: TRBD1
abundance: many
j_gene: TRBJ2-7
v_gene: TRBV5-1
CDR3aa: CASSYRTGGDEQYF
CDR3nt: TGCGCCAGCAGCTACCGGACAGGGGGCGACGAGCAGTACTTC

d_gene: NA
abundance: NA
j_gene: TRBJ1-3
v_gene: TRBV7-9
CDR3aa: CASSLADSGNTIYF
CDR3nt: TGTGCCAGCAGCTTAGCCGACTCTGGAAACACCATATATTTT

d_gene: NA
abundance: many
j_gene: TRBJ1-1
v_gene: TRBV20-1
CDR3aa: CSARVRGARTEAFF
CDR3nt: TGCAGTGCTAGAGTGCGGGGGGCGAGGACTGAAGCTTTCTTT

d_gene: TRBD1
abundance: many
j_gene: TRBJ2-7
v_gene: TRBV7-8
CDR3aa: CASSLLPGQFSYEQYF
CDR3nt: TGTGCCAGCAGCTTGCTACCGGGACAGTTTTCCTACGAGCAGTACTTC

d_gene: NA
abundance: many
j_gene: TRBJ1-2
v_gene: TRBV20-1
CDR3aa: CSAAGSYGYTF
CDR3nt: TGCAGTGCCGCGGGGAGCTATGGCTACACCTTC

d_gene: NA
abundance: NA
j_gene: TRBJ1-6
v_gene: TRBV12-3/TRBV12-4
CDR3aa: CASSLALGDSPLHF
CDR3nt: TGTGCCAGCAGTTTAGCGTTGGGGGATTCACCCCTCCACTTT

d_gene: NA
abundance: many
j_gene: TRBJ1-1
v_gene: TRBV19
CDR3aa: CASSSQGTQNTEAFF
CDR3nt: TGTGCCAGTAGTTCCCAGGGCACGCAAAACACTGAAGCTTTCTTT

d_gene: NA
abundance: NA
j_gene: TRBJ1-6
v_gene: TRBV19
CDR3aa: CASTPGLGAYNSPLHF
CDR3nt: TGTGCCAGTACCCCGGGCCTGGGCGCGTATAATTCACCCCTCCACTTT

d_gene: TRBD1
abundance: many
j_gene: TRBJ1-1
v_gene: TRBV7-8
CDR3aa: CASSLLGGAGGTEAFF
CDR3nt: TGTGCCAGCAGCTTACTCGGCGGAGCAGGGGGGACTGAAGCTTTCTTT

d_gene: NA
abundance: many
j_gene: TRBJ1-1
v_gene: TRBV7-2
CDR3aa: CASSLTGSVGTEAFF
CDR3nt: TGTGCCAGCAGCCTAACAGGGTCCGTAGGCACTGAAGCTTTCTTT

d_gene: NA
abundance: many
j_gene: TRBJ1-2
v_gene: TRBV12-3/TRBV12-4
CDR3aa: CASSLVDGEPYGYTF
CDR3nt: TGTGCCAGCAGTTTAGTGGACGGGGAACCCTATGGCTACACCTTC

d_gene: NA
abundance: many
j_gene: TRBJ2-1
v_gene: TRBV7-3
CDR3aa: CASSRGVQSYNEQFF
CDR3nt: TGTGCCAGCAGCCGAGGGGTCCAGTCCTACAATGAGCAGTTCTTC

d_gene: TRBD1
abundance: NA
j_gene: TRBJ2-7
v_gene: TRBV20-1
CDR3aa: CSAGPGQGSYEQYF
CDR3nt: TGCAGTGCCGGGCCGGGACAGGGATCATACGAGCAGTACTTC

d_gene: TRBD2
abundance: many
j_gene: TRBJ2-1
v_gene: TRBV20-1
CDR3aa: CSARDPGGGNHNEQFF
CDR3nt: TGCAGTGCTAGGGATCCGGGCGGGGGAAATCACAATGAGCAGTTCTTC

d_gene: NA
abundance: many
j_gene: TRBJ2-1
v_gene: TRBV6-1
CDR3aa: CASSEDQGPYNEQFF
CDR3nt: TGTGCCAGCAGTGAAGATCAGGGGCCCTACAATGAGCAGTTCTTC

d_gene: NA
abundance: many
j_gene: TRBJ2-2
v_gene: TRBV19
CDR3aa: CASSSQRVGTGELFF
CDR3nt: TGTGCCAGTAGTTCCCAGCGGGTAGGGACCGGGGAGCTGTTTTTT

d_gene: NA
abundance: many
j_gene: TRBJ2-1
v_gene: TRBV24-1
CDR3aa: CATFSTEGGSYNEQFF
CDR3nt: TGTGCCACCTTCTCGACGGAGGGAGGCTCCTACAATGAGCAGTTCTTC

d_gene: NA
abundance: many
j_gene: TRBJ1-3
v_gene: TRBV3-1
CDR3aa: CASSLVRDRNRSGNTIYF
CDR3nt: TGTGCCAGCAGCCTGGTCCGAGACAGGAACCGCTCTGGAAACACCATATATTTT

d_gene: TRBD1
abundance: few
j_gene: TRBJ1-5
v_gene: TRBV12-3/TRBV12-4
CDR3aa: CASSDNRDRGKPQHF
CDR3nt: TGTGCCAGCAGTGACAACCGGGACAGGGGTAAGCCCCAGCATTTT

d_gene: NA
abundance: many
j_gene: TRBJ1-2
v_gene: TRBV29-1
CDR3aa: CSVDGSRGAYGYTF
CDR3nt: TGCAGCGTTGATGGGAGCAGAGGAGCCTATGGCTACACCTTC